The 21 T cell receptor beta chains listed next were all sequenced from one sample in a study of glioma-infiltrating T cells. Amplification of TCR alpha and beta CDR3 regions from RNA used iRepertoire nested multiplex PCR. A single record per CDR3 protein comes from TCRdb applying MiXCR to the multiplex PCR reads. The top ten hold roughly 5.2% of the sample, which has under 200,000 distinct CDR3 sequences, about 46% seen once. Sequencing was carried out using glioma tissue, nonneoplastic brain tissue, or PBMCs (not recorded which). Every receptor here comes from a human donor with low-grade glioma or glioblastoma, undergoing nonglioma brain surgery, or in good health (not recorded which).

This clonotype has just a few counts. This rearrangement joins TRBV7-9 to TRBJ2-7; 12 bases match TRBD2. With 4 bases clipped from V and 3 bases from J, the junction kept 7 bases outside the gene matches. CDR1 and CDR2 (germline): SEHNR, FQNEAQ (reference sequence). CDR3 size: 16 residues. For the CDR3, the DNA is TGTGCCAGCAGCTCCAGAGGACTAGCGGGAATCTACGAGCAGTACTTC. Encoded protein: CASSSRGLAGIYEQYF.

In the case of this clonotype: It may be a read error: a sequence one base away is much more abundant. The V and J genes are TRBV6-5 and TRBJ2-7; a possible D gene is TRBD1 (5 bases). The CDR3 consists of 14 residues. CDR1 is MNHEY, CDR2 SVGAGI, per germline. The V end was cut by 6 bases, the J end by 4 bases, with 16 bases between. The CDR3: CASSSLTQVYEQYF. The CDR3 bases are TGTGCCAGCAGCTCGCTGACACAGGTATACGAGCAGTACTTC.

This chain uses TRBV12-3 or TRBV12-4 with TRBJ2-2; no clear D gene. The CDR3 contains 13 residues. V lost 6 bases and J lost 1, with 6 bases in between. CDR3 nucleotide sequence: TGTGCCAGCAGGCTACGGAACACCGGGGAGCTGTTTTTT. This translates into CASRLRNTGELFF.

V gene TRBV19 combines with J gene TRBJ1-1; 9 bases align to TRBD1. The germline V gene has CDR1 LNHDA and CDR2 SQIVND (reference sequence). J was trimmed by 6 bases and V by 6 bases; bases with no gene match: 5. CDR3 length: 13 residues. The CDR3 DNA reads as TGTGCCAGTAGGGACAGGGGTCTGGCTGAAGCTTTCTTT. Translated: CASRDRGLAEAFF.

The V call is TRBV19, the J call TRBJ1-1, with 11 bases that match TRBD1. V was pared by 5 bases and J by 1 base, with 0 bases of the junction left unmatched. Per the germline V gene, CDR1 is LNHDA and CDR2 is SQIVND (reference sequence). This CDR3 is built from 14 residues. CDR3 sequence reads: CASSGQGANTEAFF. Written as DNA, the CDR3 is TGTGCCAGTAGTGGACAGGGGGCGAACACTGAAGCTTTCTTT.

This clonotype was observed a handful of times. The V and J genes are TRBV2 and TRBJ2-7; D is ambiguous. V lost 2 bases, J lost 0 bases, and 17 bases lay in between. The V gene's germline CDR1 is SNHLY and CDR2 FYNNEI. This CDR3 is 17 amino acids long. The DNA for the CDR3 is TGTGCCAGCAGTGAATATGGGCGTGCCCAGAACTCCTACGAGCAGTACTTC. Its translation is CASSEYGRAQNSYEQYF.

Note on this clonotype: An end of the junction does not agree with germline; a read error may underlie this. V is TRBV4-2 and J is TRBJ2-2, with TRBD1 matching 10 bases. The CDR3 runs to 15 residues. From germline, CDR1 is LGHNA and CDR2 YNFKEQ. The DNA for the CDR3 is TGTGCCAGTAGCCGACAGGGGGCGCCGGTCGGGGAGCTGTTTTTT. Amino acids: CASSRQGAPVGELFF.

This clonotype occurred a few times. This chain links TRBV19 with TRBJ2-3; a weak D match, TRBD1 (5 bases). This CDR3 has 13 residues. The V end lost 3 bases, the J end lost 6 bases, and 10 bases lay between the germline ends. Germline loops: CDR1 LNHDA, CDR2 SQIVND (reference sequence). CDR3 bases: TGTGCCAGTAGTATCGCAGGGTACGATACGCAGTATTTT. It encodes CASSIAGYDTQYF.

The chain joins TRBV2 to TRBJ2-2; D tentatively fits TRBD1 or TRBD2 (6 bases each). Germline assignment: CDR1 SNHLY and CDR2 FYNNEI. V gave up 9 bases and J gave up 5 bases, with 19 bases separating them. The CDR3 extends over 15 amino acids. The CDR3 reads CASHQQGRGTGELFF. The CDR3 DNA is TGTGCCAGTCACCAACAGGGCCGGGGGACCGGGGAGCTGTTTTTT. Full variable domain (remainder filled in from reference TRBV2 and TRBJ2-2): EPEVTQTPSHQVTQMGQEVILRCVPISNHLYFYWYRQILGQKVEFLVSFYNNEISEKSEIFDDQFSVERPDGSNFTLKIRSTKLEDSAMYFCASHQQGRGTGELFFGEGSRLTVL.

This clonotype was seen only a few times. A read error may explain this, as a much larger clone is one base away. The chain couples TRBV28 to TRBJ1-2; no definite D call. Germline loops: CDR1 MDHEN, CDR2 SYDVKM. The CDR3 consists of 13 residues. The chain's CDR3 is CASSIIRTAGYNF. CDR3 nucleotide sequence: TGTGCCAGCAGTATTATTCGGACGGCTGGCTACAACTTC.

This chain uses TRBV7-9 with TRBJ2-4, with 12 bases matching TRBD2. The V gene end was trimmed by 1 base and the J gene end by 9 bases; junction bases not matched to a gene: 4. The CDR3 contains 15 residues. Germline loops: CDR1 SEHNR, CDR2 FQNEAQ (reference sequence). CDR3 DNA: TGTGCCAGCAGCTTAGTCGCGACTAGCGGGAGCATTCAGTACTTC. Its translation is CASSLVATSGSIQYF.

The table lists this clonotype with many counts. The V call is TRBV20-1, the J call TRBJ1-5; TRBD1 matches 7 bases. The CDR3 length is 13 residues. V was clipped by 6 bases and J by 5 bases; unmatched bases: 7. Germline CDR1 and CDR2: DFQATT and SNEGSKA (reference sequence). The CDR3 loop is CSAMGQRDQPQHF. CDR3 DNA: TGCAGTGCGATGGGACAGAGAGATCAGCCCCAGCATTTT.

Turning to this clonotype: One end of the junction varies from germline; a read error may be responsible. This chain uses TRBV20-1 with TRBJ1-4; D gene unclear. The CDR3 has 17 amino acids. Germline CDR1 and CDR2: DFQATT and SNEGSKA (reference sequence). CDR3 in amino acids: CSAGDVDARGANEKLFF. The CDR3 DNA is TGCAGTGCTGGAGATGTCGACGCGCGGGGAGCTAATGAAAAACTGTTTTTT.

This clonotype was detected ten times or more. The V call is TRBV6-6, the J call TRBJ1-3, with TRBD1 as a possible D gene (5 bases). Germline V lookup: CDR1 MNHNY, CDR2 SVGAGI (reference sequence). This CDR3 contains 17 residues. V was cut by 0 bases and J by 0 bases, with 12 bases left in between. The CDR3 nucleotides read TGTGCCAGCAGTTACTCTCCCCAGACAGCCTCTGGAAACACCATATATTTT. The encoded protein is CASSYSPQTASGNTIYF.

This clonotype was counted at least ten times. The V gene is TRBV20-1, the J gene TRBJ2-7; TRBD1 aligns across 12 bases. This CDR3 spans 15 amino acids. Per the germline V gene, CDR1 is DFQATT and CDR2 is SNEGSKA (reference sequence). V was clipped by 0 bases and J by 5 bases; unmatched bases: 5. The CDR3 bases are TGCAGTGCTAGAGATCGGGACAGGGGGCTAAACGAGCAGTACTTC. Its translation: CSARDRDRGLNEQYF.

This clonotype was picked up many times. The chain carries TRBV6-6 and TRBJ2-1; no definite D call. V gave up 2 bases and J gave up 0 bases, with 8 bases separating them. This CDR3 comprises 15 residues. Germline V gene data show CDR1 as MNHNY and CDR2 as SVGAGI (reference sequence). CDR3 nucleotide sequence: TGTGCCAGCAGTTACGAAGCGAGCTCCTACAATGAGCAGTTCTTC. Its protein is CASSYEASSYNEQFF.

This chain joins TRBV20-1 and TRBJ2-5; unclear D gene. This CDR3 is 13 amino acids long. V shed 3 bases and J shed 9 bases, with 17 bases lying between them. Germline assignment: CDR1 DFQATT and CDR2 SNEGSKA (reference sequence). The CDR3 DNA is TGCAGTGCTAGTGGGCAGGACGTAAGCGCCCAGTACTTC. It translates to CSASGQDVSAQYF.

Points on this clonotype: With a much larger clone just one base away, this may be a read error. The chain carries TRBV15 and TRBJ2-7, with D possibly being TRBD1 or TRBD2 (5 bases each). This CDR3 is built from 16 residues. V was shortened by 0 bases and J by 2 bases, with 14 bases between the two germline ends. Germline V gene sequence: CDR1 LNHNV, CDR2 YYDKDF (reference sequence). CDR3 in DNA: TGTGCCACCAGCAGAGATCTAGAGGGACCAGCCTACGAGCAGTACTTC. This codes for CATSRDLEGPAYEQYF.

As regards this clonotype: A much more abundant neighbour one base away suggests this may be a read error. The chain combines TRBV20-1 with TRBJ2-5; D is undetermined. This CDR3 is built from 11 residues. The germline V gene encodes CDR1 DFQATT and CDR2 SNEGSKA (reference sequence). The ends were cut back, 7 bases at V and 3 bases at J, with 9 bases in the middle. DNA for the CDR3: TGCAGTGATAGTTCCAAAGAGACCCAGTACTTC. It translates to CSDSSKETQYF.

Ten or more counts support this clonotype. The V call is TRBV20-1, the J call TRBJ2-4; D gene ambiguous. This CDR3 is 15 amino acids long. Germline lookup yields CDR1 DFQATT and CDR2 SNEGSKA (reference sequence). V was shortened by 0 bases and J by 3 bases, with 12 bases between the two germline ends. The CDR3: CSARDSRHLKNIQYF. The DNA for the CDR3 is TGCAGTGCTAGAGATTCCCGACACCTCAAAAACATTCAGTACTTC.

This clonotype occurred a few times. The chain couples TRBV2 to TRBJ2-5; a weak D match, TRBD1 (6 bases). Trimming pared 8 bases from V and 5 bases from J, leaving 18 bases between. Germline CDR1 reads SNHLY; CDR2 reads FYNNEI. The CDR3 runs 14 residues. CDR3 coding DNA: TGTGCCAGCCTCCGGGACACTATAGGGGAGACCCAGTACTTC. Residues: CASLRDTIGETQYF.